The source of this T cell receptor beta chain is a study of CD8+ T cells in alopecia areata. The sequencing template was cDNA reverse transcribed from extracted RNA. The method was immunoSEQ multiplex PCR; TCRdb's version includes in-frame clones alone and lacks a portion of them. The data hold 100,000 to 150,000 clones, with 60% to 65% observed a single time. General study points: Tofacitinib yielded significantly lower scalp clonality and fewer expanded CD8+ clones among the top 100.

With respect to this clone: The antigen is undetermined.

The treatment was: oral pan-JAK inhibitor, 5-10 mg twice daily. Using a FACSAria, the CD4+ and CD8+ T cells were sorted from the PBMCs. The CDR3 contains 11 residues. Looked up from germline, CDR1 is SQVTM and CDR2 is ANQGSEA. The ends were cut back, 4 bases at V and 2 bases at J, with 5 bases in the middle. The chain employs TRBV29-1 and TRBJ2-5; D not resolved. The TCR comes from a human donor with alopecia areata. The sequences come from CD4+ T cells sorted from blood, collected at week 4, from a patient treated with tofacitinib. The CDR3 here is CSVAQQETQYF. The CDR3 region has the DNA TGCAGCGTTGCCCAGCAAGAGACCCAGTACTTC.